These T cell receptor beta chains were read from a single sample in a study of T cells in Graves' hyperthyroidism and ophthalmopathy. TCRdb used MiXCR to reprocess the multiplex PCR reads, holding one entry per CDR3 protein. The table records more than 350,000 distinct CDR3 sequences, 15% of them present only once. Material for sequencing was blood. These receptors were collected from a woman aged 55-70 years with Graves' ophthalmopathy. Both conserved end residues are part of each CDR3. D genes are given only for firm matches. Clone size is shown for a subset of rows, as once, few, many or a class of expanded clone.

TRBV29-1,.,many,TRBJ2-1,15,CSVEGGPDPLHEQFF,TGCAGCGTTGAGGGGGGACCAGACCCTCTCCATGAGCAGTTCTTC
TRBV6-1,TRBD2,.,TRBJ2-2,15,CATSPRREGTGELFF,TGTGCCACCTCGCCAAGGCGGGAGGGCACCGGGGAGCTGTTTTTT
TRBV19,.,once,TRBJ1-5,13,CASSTLGAQPQHF,TGTGCCAGTAGTACTCTGGGAGCTCAGCCCCAGCATTTT
TRBV3-1,TRBD1,many,TRBJ2-7,14,CASSQVPGGFEQYF,TGTGCCAGCAGCCAAGTACCAGGGGGCTTCGAGCAGTACTTC
TRBV2,.,few,TRBJ1-2,15,CASSEAPTEQHGYTF,TGTGCCAGCAGTGAAGCCCCGACAGAGCAGCATGGCTACACCTTC
TRBV7-9,.,many,TRBJ2-5,17,CASSLGERVEVQETQYF,TGTGCCAGCAGCTTAGGAGAAAGGGTTGAGGTTCAAGAGACCCAGTACTTC
TRBV7-2,.,few,TRBJ2-5,14,CASSFQPGRETQYF,TGTGCCAGCAGCTTCCAGCCCGGGCGAGAGACCCAGTACTTC
TRBV6-1,.,few,TRBJ1-5,14,CATHITGQDQPQHF,TGTGCCACCCATATAACAGGGCAGGATCAGCCCCAGCATTTT
TRBV20-1,.,many,TRBJ2-3,16,CSARDATGESTDTQYF,TGCAGTGCTAGAGATGCGACAGGCGAGAGCACAGATACGCAGTATTTT
TRBV5-4,.,.,TRBJ2-3,16,CASSKPRGGRTDTQYF,TGTGCCAGCTCTAAACCGAGGGGGGGCCGCACAGATACGCAGTATTTT
TRBV7-2,TRBD1,.,TRBJ1-3,16,CASSWGQGISGNTIYF,TGTGCCAGCAGCTGGGGACAGGGCATCTCTGGAAACACCATATATTTT
TRBV30,.,many,TRBJ2-7,15,CAWSEGRTGSYEQYF,TGTGCCTGGAGCGAAGGGAGGACGGGTTCCTACGAGCAGTACTTC
TRBV4-1,.,.,TRBJ1-4,15,CASRQQGMGNEKLFF,TGCGCCAGCAGACAGCAGGGGATGGGGAATGAAAAACTGTTTTTT
TRBV2,TRBD1,few,TRBJ2-4,16,CASSKLGGEPKNIQYF,TGTGCCAGCAGTAAACTAGGGGGCGAGCCCAAAAACATTCAGTACTTC
TRBV27,TRBD2,.,TRBJ2-7,16,CASSFRAGGPLYEQYF,TGTGCCAGCAGTTTTCGAGCGGGAGGGCCCCTCTACGAGCAGTACTTC
TRBV9,.,many,TRBJ2-5,14,CASSVEGREETQYF,TGTGCCAGCAGCGTAGAGGGCAGGGAAGAGACCCAGTACTTC
TRBV5-1,.,.,TRBJ1-2,17,CASSLGVGVSVDYGYTF,TGCGCCAGCAGCTTGGGGGTGGGGGTCTCGGTCGACTATGGCTACACCTTC
TRBV5-1,TRBD2,many,TRBJ2-3,18,CASSPGTSGTWGTDTQYF,TGCGCCAGCAGTCCCGGGACTAGCGGGACATGGGGCACAGATACGCAGTATTTT
TRBV27,TRBD2,few,TRBJ2-5,17,CASSLTAPSGRGETQYF,TGTGCCAGCAGTTTAACCGCCCCTAGCGGGAGGGGAGAGACCCAGTACTTC
TRBV7-2,.,many,TRBJ2-5,13,CASSLDRAGDQYF,TGTGCCAGCAGCTTAGACAGGGCGGGGGACCAGTACTTC
TRBV7-2,.,many,TRBJ2-5,13,CASSPRTQETQYF,TGTGCCAGCAGCCCAAGGACCCAAGAGACCCAGTACTTC
TRBV7-9,TRBD2,many,TRBJ2-7,13,CASSLVGGYEQYF,TGTGCCAGCTCCCTCGTCGGGGGGTACGAGCAGTACTTC
TRBV6-1,TRBD2,many,TRBJ2-7,14,CASSDSGRFNEQYF,TGTGCCAGCAGCGATAGCGGGAGGTTCAACGAGCAGTACTTC
TRBV28,TRBD2,many,TRBJ2-7,15,CASSERTSGSYEQYF,TGTGCCAGCAGTGAACGGACTAGCGGGAGCTACGAGCAGTACTTC
TRBV27,TRBD2,many,TRBJ2-1,15,CASSFGTSAYNEQFF,TGTGCCAGCAGTTTCGGGACTAGCGCCTACAATGAGCAGTTCTTC
TRBV28,.,many,TRBJ2-3,16,CASRSGDPARTDTQYF,TGTGCCAGCAGATCCGGGGACCCCGCGAGGACAGATACGCAGTATTTT
TRBV3-1,.,.,TRBJ1-1,11,CASSQRGDAFF,TGTGCCAGCAGCCAACGGGGTGATGCTTTCTTT
TRBV3-1,TRBD2,many,TRBJ2-7,17,CASSDVGTSGRAGEQYF,TGTGCCAGCAGCGACGTCGGAACTAGCGGGAGGGCAGGCGAGCAGTACTTC
TRBV18,.,.,TRBJ2-3,16,CASSPPGSIGGDTQYF,TGTGCCAGCTCACCACCGGGGAGTATAGGTGGAGATACGCAGTATTTT
TRBV20-1,.,many,TRBJ2-3,17,CSAPRGRLARSLDTQYF,TGCAGTGCCCCGAGGGGGCGACTAGCGAGGAGTTTAGATACGCAGTATTTT
TRBV28,TRBD1,few,TRBJ1-6,13,CASRDRGRSPLHF,TGTGCCAGCAGGGACAGGGGGCGTTCACCCCTCCACTTT
TRBV28,.,many,TRBJ1-1,13,CASREVLNTEAFF,TGTGCCAGCAGGGAGGTTCTGAACACTGAAGCTTTCTTT
TRBV7-9,.,.,TRBJ2-7,14,CASRSGGGPYEQYF,TGTGCCAGCAGGTCAGGGGGAGGCCCCTACGAGCAGTACTTC
TRBV15,.,.,TRBJ2-3,17,CATSRGTGRRGTDTQYF,TGTGCCACCAGCAGAGGAACGGGTCGGAGGGGCACAGATACGCAGTATTTT
TRBV7-9,.,.,TRBJ1-1,13,CASSLEVGTEAFF,TGTGCCAGCAGCTTAGAGGTCGGGACTGAAGCTTTCTTT
TRBV5-1,.,.,TRBJ2-1,16,CASSFGPTRAFNEQFF,TGCGCCAGCAGCTTCGGACCAACTAGGGCTTTCAATGAGCAGTTCTTC
TRBV7-3,.,many,TRBJ2-1,14,CASSVDSQAHEQFF,TGTGCCAGCAGCGTCGACTCCCAGGCCCATGAGCAGTTCTTC
TRBV2,.,many,TRBJ2-6,20,CASSETGLGFSVPGANVLTF,TGTGCCAGCAGTGAGACGGGGCTAGGTTTTTCAGTCCCTGGGGCCAACGTCCTGACTTTC
TRBV2,TRBD1,many,TRBJ2-1,15,CASKGTGEPYNEQFF,TGTGCCAGCAAGGGGACAGGGGAACCCTACAATGAGCAGTTCTTC
TRBV20-1,.,few,TRBJ2-1,20,CSARVFFVGVGEPSYNEQFF,TGCAGTGCTAGAGTTTTTTTCGTCGGGGTAGGGGAACCCTCCTACAATGAGCAGTTCTTC
TRBV20-1,.,few,TRBJ2-7,11,CSASFSSEQYF,TGCAGTGCTTCGTTCTCCTCCGAGCAGTACTTC
TRBV2,.,many,TRBJ1-3,15,CASSEEQEGPGTIYF,TGTGCCAGCAGTGAAGAGCAGGAGGGTCCGGGCACCATATATTTT
TRBV6-5,TRBD1,.,TRBJ1-1,15,CASSYPGQMNTEAFF,TGTGCCAGCAGTTACCCGGGACAGATGAACACTGAAGCTTTCTTT
TRBV7-3,TRBD2,many,TRBJ2-5,18,CASSLTGTSGRRAETQYF,TGTGCCAGCAGCTTAACAGGGACTAGCGGGAGAAGGGCAGAGACCCAGTACTTC
TRBV12-3/TRBV12-4,.,many,TRBJ1-5,15,CASSFGTSSDQPQHF,TGTGCCAGCAGTTTCGGGACAAGCTCGGATCAGCCCCAGCATTTT
TRBV5-4,TRBD1,.,TRBJ2-5,15,CASSTTGVPTETQYF,TGTGCCAGCAGCACGACAGGGGTCCCCACAGAGACCCAGTACTTC
TRBV6-1,TRBD1,many,TRBJ1-5,19,CASSPRGSGGAGLNQPQHF,TGTGCCAGCAGTCCCCGAGGGTCAGGGGGCGCGGGTCTCAATCAGCCCCAGCATTTT